The clone carrying this T cell receptor (beta chain) was seen a handful of times. Antigen: not known. The data are from a study of identical twins. Study-wide results and caveats: Conclusions leaned on cross-sectional statistical analysis and did not track the same donors over time. Clonotypes of the beta chain that were abundant in cord blood carried fewer insertions (memory repertoires showed none).

TCRdb reprocessed the 5' RACE reads via MiXCR and lists one record per CDR3 protein. The sample has around 220,000 distinct CDR3 sequences; over 9.5% are singletons. The CDR3 spans 17 residues. Germline V lookup: CDR1 SGHVS, CDR2 FQNEAQ. V lost 2 bases and J lost 4; bases outside the gene matches: 6. The clonotype was recovered from a man aged 50-60 years in good health. The sequenced sample was memory T cells sorted from blood. The chain recombines TRBV7-8 with TRBJ2-1, with 12 bases identical to TRBD2. CDR3 coding DNA: TGTGCCAGCAGCTTATTGGGGGGGACTAGCGGGTACAATGAGCAGTTCTTC. It yields the protein CASSLLGGTSGYNEQFF.